This entry features one TCR beta chain sequence. The PCR had 60 Vbeta and 13 Jbeta primers. Assay used: immunoSEQ multiplex PCR; TCRdb lists only in-frame clones, some missing. Of approximately 150,000 clones in the sample, around two thirds were seen once. Every donor was a healthy person donating bone marrow. This specimen comes from a study of cytomegalovirus exposure and HLA in healthy donors. Study overall: Of some 400 genotyped donors, more than 75% grouped in the Caucasian-associated ancestry cluster.

The source is a man between 25 and 39 years old in good health and CMV-seropositive. What was sequenced was PBMCs.

This chain's CDR3 is CASSETQGLYGYTF. The CDR3 nucleotides read TGTGCCAGCAGCGAAACACAGGGTCTCTATGGCTACACCTTC. The chain employs TRBV7-9 and TRBJ1-2; D is possibly TRBD1 (6 bases). Trimming pared 5 bases from V and 4 bases from J, leaving 14 bases between. The CDR3 covers 14 residues. Germline V gives CDR1 SEHNR, CDR2 FQNEAQ (reference sequence). Full variable domain (remainder filled in from reference TRBV7-9 and TRBJ1-2): DTGVSQNPRHKITKRGQNVTFRCDPISEHNRLYWYRQTLGQGPEFLTYFQNEAQLEKSRLLSDRFSAERPKGSFSTLEIQRTEQGDSAMYLCASSETQGLYGYTFGSGTRLTVV.